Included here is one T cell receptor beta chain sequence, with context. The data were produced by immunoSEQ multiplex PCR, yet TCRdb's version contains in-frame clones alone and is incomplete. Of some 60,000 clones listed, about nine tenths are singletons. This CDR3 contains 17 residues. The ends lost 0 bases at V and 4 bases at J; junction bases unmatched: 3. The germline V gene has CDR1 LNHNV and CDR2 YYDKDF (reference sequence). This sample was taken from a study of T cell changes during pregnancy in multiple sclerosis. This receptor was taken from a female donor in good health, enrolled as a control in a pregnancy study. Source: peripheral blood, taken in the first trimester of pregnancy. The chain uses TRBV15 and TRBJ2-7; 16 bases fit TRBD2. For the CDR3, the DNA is TGTGCCACCAGCAGAGACCTGGGACTAGCGGGGGGGTACGAGCAGTACTTC. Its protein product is CATSRDLGLAGGYEQYF.